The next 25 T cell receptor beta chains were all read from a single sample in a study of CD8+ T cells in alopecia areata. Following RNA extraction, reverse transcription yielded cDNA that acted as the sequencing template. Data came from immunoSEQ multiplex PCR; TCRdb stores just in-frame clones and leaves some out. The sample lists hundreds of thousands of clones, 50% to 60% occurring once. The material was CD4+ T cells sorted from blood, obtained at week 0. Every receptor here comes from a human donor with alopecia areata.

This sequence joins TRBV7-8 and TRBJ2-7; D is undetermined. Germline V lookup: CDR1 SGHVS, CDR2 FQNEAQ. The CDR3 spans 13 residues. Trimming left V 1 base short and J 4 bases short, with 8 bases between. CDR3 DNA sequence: TGTGCCAGCAGCTTAGGAGTAGGATACGAGCAGTACTTC. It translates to CASSLGVGYEQYF.

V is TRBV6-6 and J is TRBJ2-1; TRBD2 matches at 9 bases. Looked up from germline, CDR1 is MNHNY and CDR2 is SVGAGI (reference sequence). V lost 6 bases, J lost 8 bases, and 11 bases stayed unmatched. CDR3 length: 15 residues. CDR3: CASRPAGTSIHEQFF. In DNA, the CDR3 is TGTGCCAGCAGACCCGCCGGGACTAGCATACATGAGCAGTTCTTC.

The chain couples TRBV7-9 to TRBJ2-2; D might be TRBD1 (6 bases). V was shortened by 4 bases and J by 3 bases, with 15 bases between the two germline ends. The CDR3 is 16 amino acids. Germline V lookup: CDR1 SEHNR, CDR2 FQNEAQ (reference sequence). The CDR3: CASSSWGTGYTGELFF. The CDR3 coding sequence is TGTGCCAGCAGCTCCTGGGGCACAGGGTACACCGGGGAGCTGTTTTTT. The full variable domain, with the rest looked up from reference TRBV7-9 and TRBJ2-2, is DTGVSQNPRHKITKRGQNVTFRCDPISEHNRLYWYRQTLGQGPEFLTYFQNEAQLEKSRLLSDRFSAERPKGSFSTLEIQRTEQGDSAMYLCASSSWGTGYTGELFFGEGSRLTVL.

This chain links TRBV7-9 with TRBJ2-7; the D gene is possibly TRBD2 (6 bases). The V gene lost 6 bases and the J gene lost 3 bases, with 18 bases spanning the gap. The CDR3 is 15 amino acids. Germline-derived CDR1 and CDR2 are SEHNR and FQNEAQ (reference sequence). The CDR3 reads CASSSISGAVYEQYF. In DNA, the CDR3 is TGTGCCAGCAGTTCCATTAGCGGAGCGGTCTACGAGCAGTACTTC.

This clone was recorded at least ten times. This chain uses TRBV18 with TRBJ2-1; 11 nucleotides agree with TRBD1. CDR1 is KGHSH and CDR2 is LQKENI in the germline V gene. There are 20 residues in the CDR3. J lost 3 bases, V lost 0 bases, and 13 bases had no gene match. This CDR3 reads CASSPPEDRGLAYSYNEQFF. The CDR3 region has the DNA TGTGCCAGCTCACCACCGGAGGACAGGGGGCTAGCTTATAGCTACAATGAGCAGTTCTTC.

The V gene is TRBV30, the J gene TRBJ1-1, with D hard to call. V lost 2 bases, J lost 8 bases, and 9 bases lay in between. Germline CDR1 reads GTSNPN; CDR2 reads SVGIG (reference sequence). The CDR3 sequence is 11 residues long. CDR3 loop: CAWSMGGEAFF. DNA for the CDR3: TGTGCCTGGAGTATGGGCGGGGAAGCTTTCTTT. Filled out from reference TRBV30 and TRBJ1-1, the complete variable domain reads SQTIHQWPATLVQPVGSPLSLECTVEGTSNPNLYWYRQAAGRGLQLLFYSVGIGQISSEVPQNLSASRPQDRQFILSSKKLLLSDSGFYLCAWSMGGEAFFGQGTRLTVV.

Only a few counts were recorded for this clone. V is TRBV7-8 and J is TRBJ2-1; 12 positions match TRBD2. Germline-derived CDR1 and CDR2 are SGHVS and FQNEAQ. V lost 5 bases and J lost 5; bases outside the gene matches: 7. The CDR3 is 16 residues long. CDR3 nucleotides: TGTGCCAGCAGCCCAACTCGGACTAGCGGGAACAATGAGCAGTTCTTC. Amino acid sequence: CASSPTRTSGNNEQFF.

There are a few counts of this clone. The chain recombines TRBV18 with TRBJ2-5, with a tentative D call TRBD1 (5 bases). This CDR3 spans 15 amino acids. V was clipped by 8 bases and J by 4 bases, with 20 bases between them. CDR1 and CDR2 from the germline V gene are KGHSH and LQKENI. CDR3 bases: TGTGCCAGCCTCCCGACGCAGGGTCGAGCAGAGACCCAGTACTTC. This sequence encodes CASLPTQGRAETQYF.

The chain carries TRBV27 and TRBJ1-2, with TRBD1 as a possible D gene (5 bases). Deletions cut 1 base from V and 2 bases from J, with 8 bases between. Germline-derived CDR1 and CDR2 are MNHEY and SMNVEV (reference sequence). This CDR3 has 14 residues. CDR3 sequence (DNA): TGTGCCAGCAGTTTATTCGGGGCGAACTATGGCTACACCTTC. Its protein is CASSLFGANYGYTF.

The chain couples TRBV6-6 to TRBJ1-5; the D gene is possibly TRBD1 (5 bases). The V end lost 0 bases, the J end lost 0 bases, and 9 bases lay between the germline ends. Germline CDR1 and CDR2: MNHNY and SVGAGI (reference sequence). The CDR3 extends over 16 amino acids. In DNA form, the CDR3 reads TGTGCCAGCAGTTACTCACCAGGGAGTAGCAATCAGCCCCAGCATTTT. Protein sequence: CASSYSPGSSNQPQHF.

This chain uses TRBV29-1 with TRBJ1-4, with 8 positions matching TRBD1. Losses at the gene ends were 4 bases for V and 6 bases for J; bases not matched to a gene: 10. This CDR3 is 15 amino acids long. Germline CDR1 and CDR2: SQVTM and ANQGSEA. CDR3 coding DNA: TGCAGCGTTGGACCGTCCGCAGGGGGCTATGAAAAACTGTTTTTT. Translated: CSVGPSAGGYEKLFF.

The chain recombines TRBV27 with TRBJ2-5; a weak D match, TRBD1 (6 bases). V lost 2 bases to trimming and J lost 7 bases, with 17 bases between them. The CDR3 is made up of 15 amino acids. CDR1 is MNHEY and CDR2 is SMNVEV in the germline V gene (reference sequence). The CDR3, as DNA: TGTGCCAGCAGTTTAGAACAGGGACGCCTTGGGACCCAGTACTTC. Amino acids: CASSLEQGRLGTQYF.

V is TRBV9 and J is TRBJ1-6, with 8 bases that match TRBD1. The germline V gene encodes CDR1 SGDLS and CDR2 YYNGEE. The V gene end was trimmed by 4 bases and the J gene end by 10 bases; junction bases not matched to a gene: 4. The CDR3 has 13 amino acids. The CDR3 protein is CASSQTGDSPLHF. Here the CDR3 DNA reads TGTGCCAGCAGCCAGACAGGGGACTCACCCCTCCACTTT.

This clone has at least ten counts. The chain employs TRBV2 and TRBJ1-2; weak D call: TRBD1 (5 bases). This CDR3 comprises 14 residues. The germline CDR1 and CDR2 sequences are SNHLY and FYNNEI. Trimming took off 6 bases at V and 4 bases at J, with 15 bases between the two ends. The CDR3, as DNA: TGTGCCAGCAGGAACCAGGGTTTCCGCTATGGCTACACCTTC. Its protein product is CASRNQGFRYGYTF.

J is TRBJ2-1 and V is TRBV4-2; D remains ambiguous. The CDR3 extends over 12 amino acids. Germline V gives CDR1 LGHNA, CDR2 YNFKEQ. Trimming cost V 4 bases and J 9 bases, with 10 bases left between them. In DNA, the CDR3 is TGTGCCAGCAGCCTACCGGCCCCTGAGCAGTTCTTC. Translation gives CASSLPAPEQFF.

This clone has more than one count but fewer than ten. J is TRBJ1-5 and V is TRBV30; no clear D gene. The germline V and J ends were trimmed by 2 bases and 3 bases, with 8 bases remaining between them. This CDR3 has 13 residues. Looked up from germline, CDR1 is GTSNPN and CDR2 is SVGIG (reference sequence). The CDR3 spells CAWSRRNNQPQHF. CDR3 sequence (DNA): TGTGCCTGGAGTCGACGGAACAATCAGCCCCAGCATTTT.

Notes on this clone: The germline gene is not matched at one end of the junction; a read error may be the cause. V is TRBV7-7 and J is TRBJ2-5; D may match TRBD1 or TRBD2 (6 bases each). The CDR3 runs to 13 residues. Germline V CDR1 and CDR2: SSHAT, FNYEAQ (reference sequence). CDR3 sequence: CASSPPGAETQYF. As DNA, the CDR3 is TGTGCTAGCAGCCCCCCGGGGGCAGAGACCCAGTACTTC. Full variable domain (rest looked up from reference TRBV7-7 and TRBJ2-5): GAGVSQSPRYKVTKRGQDVTLRCDPISSHATLYWYQQALGQGPEFLTYFNYEAQPDKSGLPSDRFSAERPEGSISTLTIQRTEQRDSAMYRCASSPPGAETQYFGPGTRLLVL.

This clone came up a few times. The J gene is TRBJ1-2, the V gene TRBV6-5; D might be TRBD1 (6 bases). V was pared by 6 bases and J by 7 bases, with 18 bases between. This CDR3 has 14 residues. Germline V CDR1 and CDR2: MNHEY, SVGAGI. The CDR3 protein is CASSFLPQGFGYTF. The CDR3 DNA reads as TGTGCCAGCAGCTTCCTACCTCAGGGGTTTGGCTACACCTTC.

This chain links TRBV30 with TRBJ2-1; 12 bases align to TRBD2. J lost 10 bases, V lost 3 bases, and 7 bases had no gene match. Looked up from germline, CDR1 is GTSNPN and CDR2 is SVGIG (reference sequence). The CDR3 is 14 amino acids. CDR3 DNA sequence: TGTGCCTGGAGCGGGCTAGCGGGAGGGGGCGAGCAGTTCTTC. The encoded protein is CAWSGLAGGGEQFF.

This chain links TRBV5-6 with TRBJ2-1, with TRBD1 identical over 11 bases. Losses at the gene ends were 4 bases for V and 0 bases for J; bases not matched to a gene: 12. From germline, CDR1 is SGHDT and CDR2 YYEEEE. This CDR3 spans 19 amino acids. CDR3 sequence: CASSPPGQGVPISYNEQFF. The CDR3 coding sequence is TGTGCCAGCAGCCCTCCGGGACAGGGGGTACCTATCTCCTACAATGAGCAGTTCTTC. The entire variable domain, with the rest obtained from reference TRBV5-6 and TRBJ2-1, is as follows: DAGVTQSPTHLIKTRGQQVTLRCSPKSGHDTVSWYQQALGQGPQFIFQYYEEEERQRGNFPDRFSGHQFPNYSSELNVNALLLGDSALYLCASSPPGQGVPISYNEQFFGPGTRLTVL.

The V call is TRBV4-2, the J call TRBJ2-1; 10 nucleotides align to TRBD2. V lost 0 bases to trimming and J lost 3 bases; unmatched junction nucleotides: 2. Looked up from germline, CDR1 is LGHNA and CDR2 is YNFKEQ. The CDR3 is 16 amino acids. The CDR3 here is CASSQEASGGYNEQFF. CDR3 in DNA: TGTGCCAGCAGCCAAGAAGCTAGCGGGGGCTACAATGAGCAGTTCTTC.

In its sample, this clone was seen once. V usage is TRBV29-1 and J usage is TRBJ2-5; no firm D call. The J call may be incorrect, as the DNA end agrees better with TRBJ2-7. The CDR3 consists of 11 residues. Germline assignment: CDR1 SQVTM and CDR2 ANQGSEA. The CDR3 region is CSVGPGYEQYF. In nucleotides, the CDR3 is TGCAGCGTTGGCCCCGGCTACGAGCAGTACTTC.

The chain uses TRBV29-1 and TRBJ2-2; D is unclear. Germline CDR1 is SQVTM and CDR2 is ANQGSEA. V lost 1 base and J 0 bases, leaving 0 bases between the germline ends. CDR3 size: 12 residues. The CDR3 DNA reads TGCAGCGTTGAAGCGAACACCGGGGAGCTGTTTTTT. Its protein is CSVEANTGELFF.

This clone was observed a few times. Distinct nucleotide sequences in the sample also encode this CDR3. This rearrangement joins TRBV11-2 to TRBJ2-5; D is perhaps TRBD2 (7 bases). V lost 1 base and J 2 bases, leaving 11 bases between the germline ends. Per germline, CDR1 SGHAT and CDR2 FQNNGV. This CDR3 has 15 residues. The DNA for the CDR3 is TGTGCCAGCAGCTTAGTCGGGGGGACACAAGAGACCCAGTACTTC. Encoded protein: CASSLVGGTQETQYF.

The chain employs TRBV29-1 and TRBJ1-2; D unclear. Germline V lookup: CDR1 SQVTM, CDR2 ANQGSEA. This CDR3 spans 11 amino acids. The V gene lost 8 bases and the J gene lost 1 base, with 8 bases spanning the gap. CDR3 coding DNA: TGCAGCCTGGACGGTAACTATGGCTACACCTTC. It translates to CSLDGNYGYTF.